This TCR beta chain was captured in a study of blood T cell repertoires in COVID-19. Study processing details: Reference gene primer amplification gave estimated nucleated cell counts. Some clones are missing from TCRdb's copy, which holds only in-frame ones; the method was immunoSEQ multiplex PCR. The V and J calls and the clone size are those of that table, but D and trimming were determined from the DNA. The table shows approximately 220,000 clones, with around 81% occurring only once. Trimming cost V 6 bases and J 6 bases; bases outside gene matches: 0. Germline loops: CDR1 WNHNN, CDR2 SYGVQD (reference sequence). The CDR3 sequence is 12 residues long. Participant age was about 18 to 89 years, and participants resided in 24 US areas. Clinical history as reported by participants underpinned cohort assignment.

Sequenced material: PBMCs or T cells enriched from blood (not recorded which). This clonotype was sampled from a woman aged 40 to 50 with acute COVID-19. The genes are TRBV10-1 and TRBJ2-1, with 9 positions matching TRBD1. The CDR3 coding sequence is TGCGCCAGCAGGACAGGGGGCAATGAGCAGTTCTTC. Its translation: CASRTGGNEQFF.